This T cell receptor (beta chain) was identified during a study of cytomegalovirus exposure and HLA in healthy donors. Vbeta (60) and Jbeta (13) primers were used in the PCR. Profiling relied on immunoSEQ multiplex PCR, and the TCRdb table lists in-frame clones only, not all of them. The table lists about 160,000 clones, around 84% of them singletons, with 8.5% in the top ten. Germline CDR1 SGDLS, CDR2 YYNGEE. After removal of 0 bases from V and 2 bases from J, the junction contained 9 bases not matched to a gene. This CDR3 is 17 amino acids long. The chain is built from TRBV9 and TRBJ1-2; 8 bases match TRBD1. This TCR came from a male donor in good health and CMV-seropositive. The sequenced sample was PBMCs. The CDR3 sequence: CASSVEGRGLGNYGYTF. CDR3 nucleotide sequence: TGTGCCAGCAGCGTAGAAGGCAGGGGGCTCGGGAACTATGGCTACACCTTC.